This T cell receptor (beta chain) was identified during a study of T cell changes during pregnancy in multiple sclerosis. Germline-derived CDR1 and CDR2 are MNHEY and SMNVEV (reference sequence). The germline V and J ends were trimmed by 7 bases and 5 bases, with 19 bases remaining between them. There are 15 residues in the CDR3. Sequencing was performed with immunoSEQ multiplex PCR; in TCRdb, only in-frame clones are kept and a portion is missing. The sample yields over 12,000 clones, 65% to 90% seen once. This clone was detected only once. This chain joins TRBV27 and TRBJ2-3; D perhaps matches TRBD1 (5 bases). The source material was CD8+ T cells from peripheral blood mononuclear cells, sampled in the first trimester of pregnancy. The sequence was obtained from a female donor with multiple sclerosis, enrolled in a pregnancy study. The CDR3 DNA is TGTGCCAGCACCAAACTGGGGCAGGTCTTAGATACGCAGTATTTT. Protein sequence: CASTKLGQVLDTQYF.